The clone carrying this TCR beta chain has at least ten counts. Its antigen is currently unknown. The source of the sample is a study of Graves' ophthalmopathy and Graves' hyperthyroidism. Study-level information: Ophthalmopathy not arising within 18 months of follow-up defined hyperthyroidism as stable.

Study results and caveats: A 13-signature model separated ophthalmopathy from stable hyperthyroidism, reaching around 89% sensitivity and almost 82% specificity cross-validated. Most thyroid clonotypes with frequency above 0.001 were detected in blood too.

Scientists amplified the TCR beta CDR3 regions from RNA transcripts. Second-round multiplex PCR followed a first-round RT-PCR using HTBI primers. MiXCR was run by TCRdb on the multiplex PCR reads, yielding one entry per CDR3 protein. The table shows around 1,200,000 distinct CDR3 sequences, with roughly two fifths occurring only once. This CDR3 spans 13 amino acids. CDR1 is SGHDN, CDR2 FVKESK, per germline. Trimming at V came to 2 bases and at J to 7 bases, leaving 4 bases not matched to a gene. Hyperthyroidism was new, under 2 months, in patients aged 18 to 65. The chain combines TRBV14 with TRBJ2-5, with TRBD2 matching over 7 bases. The specimen sequenced was peripheral blood or thyroid tissue (not recorded which). The clonotype was recovered from an adult man with Graves' hyperthyroidism. For the CDR3, the DNA is TGTGCCAGCAGCCAACTAGCGGAGGGGACCCAGTACTTC. Its translation is CASSQLAEGTQYF.